This T cell receptor beta chain is from a study of blood T cell repertoires in COVID-19. Study details: From the United States, Italy and Spain came samples of acute and convalescent COVID-19. In each case, the material was cDNA or gDNA derived from T cells, B-cell-depleted T cells, or PBMCs.

CDR3 length: 13 amino acids. Germline V gives CDR1 SNHLY, CDR2 FYNNEI. Deletions cut 1 base from V and 5 bases from J, with 8 bases between. Under the authors' procedure: From reference gene primer amplification, estimates of nucleated cell counts were derived. Libraries were prepared by immunoSEQ multiplex PCR; TCRdb keeps only in-frame clonotypes and omits some of them. V, J and clone size reflect that table, while D and trimming were determined from the DNA. The table includes tens of thousands of clones, around 90% detected once. This TCR came from a human donor in a cohort sampled during active COVID-19. V is TRBV2 and J is TRBJ2-5; perhaps TRBD1 as D (5 bases). Sequencing used peripheral blood. The CDR3 DNA reads as TGTGCCAGCAGTGAAGTGGGGCGGGAGACCCAGTACTTC. Its protein product is CASSEVGRETQYF.